This is a list of T cell receptor beta chains from one sample in a study of CD8 T cells in ankylosing spondylitis. One entry per CDR3 protein results from TCRdb running MiXCR on the 5' RACE reads. The sample lists tens of thousands of distinct CDR3 sequences, roughly 10% occurring once. Sequenced: blood, either unsorted or a sorted T cell fraction (not recorded which). The receptors derive from a male donor with ankylosing spondylitis. CDR3s include the opening cysteine and the closing phenylalanine or tryptophan. The D gene is left open where the match is weak. Some rows mark clone size as missing; the rest say once, few, many or name a class of expanded clone.

V gene	J gene	CDR3 length	clone size	D gene	CDR3 DNA	CDR3 protein
TRBV27	TRBJ2-6	17	many	TRBD1	TGTGCCAGCAGTCTCACGGGACAGCTCTCTGGGGCCAACGTCCTGACTTTC	CASSLTGQLSGANVLTF
TRBV4-2	TRBJ2-1	11	many	-	TGTGCCAGCAGGCTTAGTCATCGACTGTTCTTC	CASRLSHRLFF
TRBV27	TRBJ2-1	16	-	-	TGTGCCAGCAGTCCCGGGACTTATCATTCCTACAATGAGCAGTTCTTC	CASSPGTYHSYNEQFF
TRBV7-2	TRBJ1-5	13	-	-	TGTGCCAGCAGCCTCGGGGCTCTTCAGCCCCAGCATTTT	CASSLGALQPQHF
TRBV12-5	TRBJ2-1	16	few	TRBD2	TGTGCTAGTGGTTTGTTGGGGGGAGGGCCTTTAAATGAGCAGTTCTTC	CASGLLGGGPLNEQFF
TRBV20-1	TRBJ2-1	14	many	-	TGCAGTGCTACGGGACTCGGCTCCTACAATGAGCAGTTCTTC	CSATGLGSYNEQFF
TRBV27	TRBJ2-7	15	many	-	TGTGCCAGCAGCCTCTGGGGTAGCGGAACCTACGAGCAGTACTTC	CASSLWGSGTYEQYF
TRBV11-2	TRBJ1-2	11	-	-	TGTGCCAGCAGCCCGGGAGGTGGCTACACCTTC	CASSPGGGYTF
TRBV6-2/TRBV6-3	TRBJ2-1	12	many	-	TGTGCCAGCAGAACAGGAGCCAATGAGCAGTTCTTC	CASRTGANEQFF
TRBV27	TRBJ2-1	13	many	-	TGTGCCAGCAGTTTCTCAGGGGGGTATGAGCAGTTCTTC	CASSFSGGYEQFF
TRBV9	TRBJ2-1	13	many	-	TGTGCCAGCAGCCCGAGGGACTTAGGAGGGCAGTTCTTC	CASSPRDLGGQFF
TRBV27	TRBJ2-7	16	many	-	TGTGCCAGCAGTTTATCTGGACCCCCGGACCACTACGAGCAGTACTTC	CASSLSGPPDHYEQYF
TRBV5-6	TRBJ2-1	13	many	-	TGTGCCAGCAGCTCGACTAACTACAATGAGCAGTTCTTC	CASSSTNYNEQFF
TRBV29-1	TRBJ2-4	14	many	TRBD1	TGCAGCGTCCCCGGGGACAGGGACCAAAACATTCAGTACTTC	CSVPGDRDQNIQYF